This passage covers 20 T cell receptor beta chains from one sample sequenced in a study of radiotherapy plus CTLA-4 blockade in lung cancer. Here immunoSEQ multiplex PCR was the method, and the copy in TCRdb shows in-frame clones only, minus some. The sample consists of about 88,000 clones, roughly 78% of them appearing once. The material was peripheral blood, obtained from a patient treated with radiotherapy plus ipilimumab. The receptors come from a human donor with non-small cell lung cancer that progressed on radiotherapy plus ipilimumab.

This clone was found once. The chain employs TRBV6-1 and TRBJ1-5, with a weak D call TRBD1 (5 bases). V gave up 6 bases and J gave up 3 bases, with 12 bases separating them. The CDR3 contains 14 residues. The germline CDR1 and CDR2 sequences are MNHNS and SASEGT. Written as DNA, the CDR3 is TGTGCCAGCAGGGGGGAAGGTAACAATCAGCCCCAGCATTTT. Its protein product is CASRGEGNNQPQHF.

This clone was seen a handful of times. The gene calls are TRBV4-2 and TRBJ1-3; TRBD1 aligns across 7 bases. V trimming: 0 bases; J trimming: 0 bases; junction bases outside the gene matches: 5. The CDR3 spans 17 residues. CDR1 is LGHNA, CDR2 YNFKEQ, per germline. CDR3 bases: TGTGCCAGCAGCCAAGATACCCAGGGGGTCTCTGGAAACACCATATATTTT. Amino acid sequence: CASSQDTQGVSGNTIYF.

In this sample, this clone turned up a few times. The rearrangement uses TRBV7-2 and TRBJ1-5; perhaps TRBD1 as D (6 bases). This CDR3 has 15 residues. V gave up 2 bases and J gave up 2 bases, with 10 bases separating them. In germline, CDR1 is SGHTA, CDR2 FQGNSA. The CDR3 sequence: CASSLHGGGNQPQHF. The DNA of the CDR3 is TGTGCCAGCAGCTTACATGGGGGCGGCAATCAGCCCCAGCATTTT.

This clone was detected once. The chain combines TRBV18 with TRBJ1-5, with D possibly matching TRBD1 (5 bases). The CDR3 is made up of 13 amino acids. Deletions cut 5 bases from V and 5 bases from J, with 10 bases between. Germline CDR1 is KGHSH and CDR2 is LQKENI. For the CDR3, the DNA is TGTGCCAGCTCAATCCAGGGACATCAGCCCCAGCATTTT. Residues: CASSIQGHQPQHF. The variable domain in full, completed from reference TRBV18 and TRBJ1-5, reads NAGVMQNPRHLVRRRGQEARLRCSPMKGHSHVYWYRQLPEEGLKFMVYLQKENIIDESGMPKERFSAEFPKEGPSILRIQQVVRGDSAAYFCASSIQGHQPQHFGDGTRLSIL.

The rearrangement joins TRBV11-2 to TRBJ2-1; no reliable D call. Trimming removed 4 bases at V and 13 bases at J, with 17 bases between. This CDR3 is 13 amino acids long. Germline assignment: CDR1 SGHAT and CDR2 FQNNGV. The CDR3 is CASSSATGTTQFF. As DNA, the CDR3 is TGTGCCAGCAGCTCCGCCACGGGTACCACACAGTTCTTC.

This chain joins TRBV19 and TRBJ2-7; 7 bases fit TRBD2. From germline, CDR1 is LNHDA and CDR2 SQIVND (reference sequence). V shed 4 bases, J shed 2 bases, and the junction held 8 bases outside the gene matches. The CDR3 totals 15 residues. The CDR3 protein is CASSSALSGAYEQYF. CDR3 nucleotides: TGTGCCAGTAGTAGTGCCCTCAGCGGGGCCTACGAGCAGTACTTC. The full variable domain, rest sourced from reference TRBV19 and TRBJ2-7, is DGGITQSPKYLFRKEGQNVTLSCEQNLNHDAMYWYRQDPGQGLRLIYYSQIVNDFQKGDIAEGYSVSREKKESFPLTVTSAQKNPTAFYLCASSSALSGAYEQYFGPGTRLTVT.

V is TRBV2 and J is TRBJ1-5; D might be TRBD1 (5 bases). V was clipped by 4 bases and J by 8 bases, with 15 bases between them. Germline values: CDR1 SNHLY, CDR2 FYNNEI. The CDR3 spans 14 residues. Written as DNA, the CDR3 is TGTGCCAGCAGTGGCCGGACGGCCAGGGAGCCCCAGCATTTT. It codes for CASSGRTAREPQHF.

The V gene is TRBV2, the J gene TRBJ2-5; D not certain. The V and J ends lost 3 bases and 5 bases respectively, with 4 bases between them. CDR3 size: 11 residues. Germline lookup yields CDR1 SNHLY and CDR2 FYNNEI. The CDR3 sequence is CASSEKETQYF. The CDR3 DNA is TGTGCCAGCAGTGAGAAGGAGACCCAGTACTTC.

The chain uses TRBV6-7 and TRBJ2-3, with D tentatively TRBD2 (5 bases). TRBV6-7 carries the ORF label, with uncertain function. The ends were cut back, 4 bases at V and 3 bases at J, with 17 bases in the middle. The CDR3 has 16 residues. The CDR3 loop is CASSSRGFRRTDTQYF. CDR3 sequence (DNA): TGTGCCAGCAGTTCCCGGGGATTTAGGAGGACAGATACGCAGTATTTT.

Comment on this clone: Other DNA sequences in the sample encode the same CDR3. CDR3 amino acids: CASSGEGRGQPQHF. The CDR3 DNA reads TGTGCCAGCAGTGGGGAGGGGCGGGGTCAGCCCCAGCATTTT. The V call is TRBV2, the J call TRBJ1-5; TRBD1 might be the D (5 bases). This CDR3 contains 14 residues. The germline gives CDR1 SNHLY, CDR2 FYNNEI. V dropped 4 bases and J dropped 6 bases, with 13 bases sitting between them.

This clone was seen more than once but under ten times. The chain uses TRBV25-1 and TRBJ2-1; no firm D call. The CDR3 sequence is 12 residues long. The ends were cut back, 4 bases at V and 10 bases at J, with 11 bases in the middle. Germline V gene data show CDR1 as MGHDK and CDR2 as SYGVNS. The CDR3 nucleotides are TGTGCCAGCAGTGTCCTCCTCCGGGAGCAGTTCTTC. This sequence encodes CASSVLLREQFF.

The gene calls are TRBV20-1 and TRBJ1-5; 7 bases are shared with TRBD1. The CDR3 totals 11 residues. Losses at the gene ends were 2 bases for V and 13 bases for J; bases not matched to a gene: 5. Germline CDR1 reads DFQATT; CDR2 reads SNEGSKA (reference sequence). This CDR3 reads CSARKDRAQHF. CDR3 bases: TGCAGTGCTAGAAAAGACAGGGCTCAGCATTTT.

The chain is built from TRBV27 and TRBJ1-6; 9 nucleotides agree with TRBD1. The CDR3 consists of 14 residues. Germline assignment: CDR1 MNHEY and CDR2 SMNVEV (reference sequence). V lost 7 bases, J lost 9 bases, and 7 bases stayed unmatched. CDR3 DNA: TGTGCCAGCACCCTACAGGGGGCGGGTTCACCCCTCCACTTT. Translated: CASTLQGAGSPLHF.

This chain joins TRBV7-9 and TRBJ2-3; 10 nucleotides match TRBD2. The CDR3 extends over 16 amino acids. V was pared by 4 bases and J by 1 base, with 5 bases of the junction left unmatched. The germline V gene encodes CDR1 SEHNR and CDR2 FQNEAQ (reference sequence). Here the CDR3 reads CASSYTSGTGTDTQYF. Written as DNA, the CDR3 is TGTGCCAGCAGCTACACTAGCGGGACCGGCACAGATACGCAGTATTTT.

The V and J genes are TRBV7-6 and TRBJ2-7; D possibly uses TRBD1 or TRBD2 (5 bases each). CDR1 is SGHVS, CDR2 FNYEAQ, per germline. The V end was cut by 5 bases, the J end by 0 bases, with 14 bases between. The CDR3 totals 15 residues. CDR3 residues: CASSPRDGVSYEQYF. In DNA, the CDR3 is TGTGCCAGCAGCCCGAGGGACGGCGTCTCCTACGAGCAGTACTTC.

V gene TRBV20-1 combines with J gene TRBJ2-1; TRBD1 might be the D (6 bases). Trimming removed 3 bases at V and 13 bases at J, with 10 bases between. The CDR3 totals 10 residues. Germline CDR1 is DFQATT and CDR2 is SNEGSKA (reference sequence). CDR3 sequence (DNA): TGCAGTGCTAGGCAGGGGTTCCAGTTCTTC. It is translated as CSARQGFQFF.

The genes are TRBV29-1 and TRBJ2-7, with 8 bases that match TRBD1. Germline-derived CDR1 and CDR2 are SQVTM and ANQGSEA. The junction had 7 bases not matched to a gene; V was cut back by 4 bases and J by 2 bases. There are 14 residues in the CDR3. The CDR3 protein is CSVGRGQGPYEQYF. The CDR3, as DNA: TGCAGCGTTGGTAGAGGACAGGGCCCCTACGAGCAGTACTTC.

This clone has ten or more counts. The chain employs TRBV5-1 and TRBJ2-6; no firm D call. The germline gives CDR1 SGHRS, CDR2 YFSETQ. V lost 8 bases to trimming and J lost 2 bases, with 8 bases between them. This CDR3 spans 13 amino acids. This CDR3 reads CASLDAGANVLTF. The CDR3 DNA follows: TGCGCCAGTCTAGATGCTGGGGCCAACGTCCTGACTTTC. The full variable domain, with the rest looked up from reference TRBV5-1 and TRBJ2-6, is KAGVTQTPRYLIKTRGQQVTLSCSPISGHRSVSWYQQTPGQGLQFLFEYFSETQRNKGNFPGRFSGRQFSNSRSEMNVSTLELGDSALYLCASLDAGANVLTFGAGSRLTVL.

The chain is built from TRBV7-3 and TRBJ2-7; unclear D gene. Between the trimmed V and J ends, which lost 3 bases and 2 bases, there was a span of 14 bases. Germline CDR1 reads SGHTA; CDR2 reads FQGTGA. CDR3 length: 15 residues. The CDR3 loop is CASSFRAPGPYEQYF. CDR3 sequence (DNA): TGTGCCAGCAGCTTTCGGGCCCCCGGCCCCTACGAGCAGTACTTC.

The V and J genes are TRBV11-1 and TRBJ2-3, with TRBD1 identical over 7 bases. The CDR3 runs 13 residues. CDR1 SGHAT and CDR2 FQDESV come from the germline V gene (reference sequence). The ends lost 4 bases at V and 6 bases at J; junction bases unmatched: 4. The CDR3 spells CASSWKGADTQYF. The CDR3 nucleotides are TGTGCCAGCAGCTGGAAGGGGGCGGATACGCAGTATTTT.